Presented here are 5 T cell receptor beta chains from one specimen sequenced in a study of blood T cell repertoires in COVID-19. Some clones are missing from TCRdb's copy, which holds only in-frame ones; the method was immunoSEQ multiplex PCR. In the table there are approximately 270,000 clones, 86% of which are singletons. The source material was peripheral blood. Receptors were obtained from a man aged 40-49 years with active or convalescent COVID-19.

V is TRBV28 and J is TRBJ2-7, with D possibly matching TRBD2 (5 bases). The CDR3 contains 12 residues. Germline CDR1 and CDR2: MDHEN and SYDVKM. V lost 7 bases to trimming and J lost 3 bases, with 10 bases between them. CDR3: CASNGDFYEQYF. As DNA, the CDR3 is TGTGCCAGCAACGGGGATTTCTACGAGCAGTACTTC.

V is TRBV27 and J is TRBJ2-1; D is possibly TRBD2 (6 bases). CDR1 and CDR2 from the germline V gene are MNHEY and SMNVEV (reference sequence). V lost 6 bases and J 8 bases, leaving 14 bases between the germline ends. The CDR3 is made up of 13 amino acids. The CDR3 loop is CASSVDYGDEQFF. The CDR3 coding sequence is TGTGCCAGCAGCGTGGACTACGGCGATGAGCAGTTCTTC.

The rearrangement links TRBV21-1 to TRBJ1-4; the tabulated D call, TRBD1, remains unverified against the DNA. TRBV21-1 is flagged as a pseudogene. The CDR3 runs 13 residues. The CDR3 nucleotides are TGTGCCAGCGCCGAACAGGGGGATACAAAACTGTTTTTT. Residues: CASAEQGDTKLFF.

The J gene is TRBJ2-7, the V gene TRBV4-2; 9 bases line up with TRBD2. CDR1 LGHNA and CDR2 YNFKEQ come from the germline V gene. V shed 0 bases and J 1 base; nucleotides not matched to a gene: 4. This CDR3 is built from 16 residues. CDR3 in DNA: TGTGCCAGCAGCCAAGAATCGGGACTAGCATCCTACGAGCAGTACTTC. Its protein is CASSQESGLASYEQYF.

V gene TRBV27 combines with J gene TRBJ2-2, with a weak D call TRBD1 (5 bases). This CDR3 spans 16 amino acids. V was trimmed by 2 bases and J by 3 bases, leaving 13 bases between them. Germline V gene sequence: CDR1 MNHEY, CDR2 SMNVEV (reference sequence). The CDR3 sequence: CASSLKGVGYTGELFF. The CDR3 DNA is TGTGCCAGCAGTTTAAAAGGGGTAGGCTACACCGGGGAGCTGTTTTTT.